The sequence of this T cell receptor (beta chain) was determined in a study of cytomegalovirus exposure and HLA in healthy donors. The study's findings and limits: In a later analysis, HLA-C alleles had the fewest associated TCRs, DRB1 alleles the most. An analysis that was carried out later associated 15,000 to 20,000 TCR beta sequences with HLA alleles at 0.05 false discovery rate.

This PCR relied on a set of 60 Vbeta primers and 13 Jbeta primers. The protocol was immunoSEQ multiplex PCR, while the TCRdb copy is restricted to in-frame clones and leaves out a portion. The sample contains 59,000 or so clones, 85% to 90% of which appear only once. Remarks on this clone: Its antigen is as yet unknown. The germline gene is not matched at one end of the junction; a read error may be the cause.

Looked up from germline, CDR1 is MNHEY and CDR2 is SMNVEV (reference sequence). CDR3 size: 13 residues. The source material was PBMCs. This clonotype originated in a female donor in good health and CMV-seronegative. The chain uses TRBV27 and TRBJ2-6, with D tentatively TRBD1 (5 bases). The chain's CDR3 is CASSSNGANGLTF. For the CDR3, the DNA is TGTGCCAGCAGTTCTAATGGGGCCAACGGCCTGACTTTC.